What follows are 4 T cell receptor beta chains derived from one specimen sequenced in a study of blood T cell repertoires in COVID-19. Sequencing used immunoSEQ multiplex PCR; TCRdb keeps in-frame clones, though not all of them. The sample shows hundreds of thousands of clones, approximately 87% of them seen only once. The sample taken for sequencing was peripheral blood. These receptors were obtained from a human donor in a cohort sampled during active COVID-19.

The sample holds a few counts of this clone. The rearrangement joins TRBV4-1 to TRBJ2-2, with TRBD2 matching over 10 bases. With V trimmed by 5 bases and J by 2 bases, 5 bases remained unmatched. Germline V gene sequence: CDR1 MGHRA, CDR2 YSYEKL. This CDR3 contains 16 residues. For the CDR3, the DNA is TGCGCCAGCAGCTTCGGACTAGCGGTCAACACCGGGGAGCTGTTTTTT. The encoded protein is CASSFGLAVNTGELFF.

The V gene is TRBV5-1, the J gene TRBJ1-3; D is perhaps TRBD1 (6 bases). In germline, CDR1 is SGHRS, CDR2 YFSETQ. The CDR3 covers 16 residues. Trimming removed 0 bases at V and 4 bases at J, with 14 bases between. CDR3 region: CASSLVDSMLGNTIYF. The DNA of the CDR3 is TGCGCCAGCAGCTTGGTGGACAGCATGTTGGGAAACACCATATATTTT.

The chain carries TRBV7-2 and TRBJ2-7; no definite D call. The CDR3 is made up of 15 amino acids. The germline V gene has CDR1 SGHTA and CDR2 FQGNSA. V lost 1 base, J lost 4 bases, and 14 bases lay in between. The CDR3 spells CASSLEVAEYYEQYF. The CDR3 nucleotides are TGTGCCAGCAGCTTAGAGGTAGCAGAGTATTACGAGCAGTACTTC.

This rearrangement joins TRBV2 to TRBJ1-2; 9 bases are a match to TRBD1. Germline values: CDR1 SNHLY, CDR2 FYNNEI. V shed 6 bases, J shed 8 bases, and the junction held 7 bases outside the gene matches. There are 13 residues in the CDR3. The CDR3 spells CASRRDRVEGYTF. CDR3 bases: TGTGCCAGCAGAAGGGACAGGGTAGAGGGCTACACCTTC.